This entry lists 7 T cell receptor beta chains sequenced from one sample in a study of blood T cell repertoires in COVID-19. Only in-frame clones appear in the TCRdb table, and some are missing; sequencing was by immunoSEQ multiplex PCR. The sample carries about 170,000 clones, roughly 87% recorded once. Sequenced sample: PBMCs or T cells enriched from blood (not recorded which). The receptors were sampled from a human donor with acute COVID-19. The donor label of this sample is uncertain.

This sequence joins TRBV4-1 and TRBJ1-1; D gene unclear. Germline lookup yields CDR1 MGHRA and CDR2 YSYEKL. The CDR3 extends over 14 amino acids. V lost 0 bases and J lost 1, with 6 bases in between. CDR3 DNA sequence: TGCGCCAGCAGCCAAGATCACGGGAACACTGAAGCTTTCTTT. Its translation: CASSQDHGNTEAFF.

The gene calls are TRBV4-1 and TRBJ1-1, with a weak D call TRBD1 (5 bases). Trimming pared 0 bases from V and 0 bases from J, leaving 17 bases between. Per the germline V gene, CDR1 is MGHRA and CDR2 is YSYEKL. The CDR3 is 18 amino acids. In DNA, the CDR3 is TGCGCCAGCAGCCAAGAATTTTTCGGGGGTGTTTTGAACACTGAAGCTTTCTTT. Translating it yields CASSQEFFGGVLNTEAFF.

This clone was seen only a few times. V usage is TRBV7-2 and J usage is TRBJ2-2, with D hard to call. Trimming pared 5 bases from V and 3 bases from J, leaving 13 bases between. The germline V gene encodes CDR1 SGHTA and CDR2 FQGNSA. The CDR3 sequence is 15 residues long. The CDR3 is CASSPIGSYTGELFF. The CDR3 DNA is TGTGCCAGCAGCCCGATTGGCAGTTACACCGGGGAGCTGTTTTTT.

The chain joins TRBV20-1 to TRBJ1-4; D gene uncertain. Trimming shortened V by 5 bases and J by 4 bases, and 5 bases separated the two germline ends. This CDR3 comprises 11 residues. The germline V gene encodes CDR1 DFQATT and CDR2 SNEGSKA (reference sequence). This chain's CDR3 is CSASFNEKLFF. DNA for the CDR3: TGCAGTGCTTCCTTTAATGAAAAACTGTTTTTT.

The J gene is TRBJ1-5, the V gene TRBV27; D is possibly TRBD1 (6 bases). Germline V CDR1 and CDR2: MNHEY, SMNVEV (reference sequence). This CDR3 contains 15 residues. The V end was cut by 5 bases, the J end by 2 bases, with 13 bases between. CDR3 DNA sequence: TGTGCCAGCAGTCCCGGACAGATAGGCAATCAGCCCCAGCATTTT. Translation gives CASSPGQIGNQPQHF.

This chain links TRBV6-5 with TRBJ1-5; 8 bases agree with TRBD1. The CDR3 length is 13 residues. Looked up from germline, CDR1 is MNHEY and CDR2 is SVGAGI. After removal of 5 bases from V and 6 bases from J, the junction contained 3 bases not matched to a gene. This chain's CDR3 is CASSPGGGQPQHF. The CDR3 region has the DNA TGTGCCAGCAGTCCAGGGGGCGGTCAGCCCCAGCATTTT.

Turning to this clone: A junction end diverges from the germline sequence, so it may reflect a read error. CDR3 nucleotide sequence: TGTGCCTGGAGCCCTAACGAAAAACTGTTTTTT. Translation: CAWSPNEKLFF. This sequence joins TRBV30 and TRBJ1-4; D unresolved. CDR1 GTSNPN and CDR2 SVGIG come from the germline V gene (reference sequence). The CDR3 has 11 residues.